Below are 14 T cell receptor beta chains sequenced from a single sample in a study of OX40 agonist ivuxolimab in advanced cancers. Measured with immunoSEQ multiplex PCR; TCRdb has only the in-frame clones, and not every one. The profile covers 20,000 or so clones, with around four fifths appearing a single time and around 14% taken by the ten largest. The sequences come from CD4+ or CD8+ T cells sorted from blood, collected in a trial of the OX40 agonist ivuxolimab. These receptors were obtained from an adult with an advanced solid tumor such as melanoma, head and neck, liver or kidney cancer.

V is TRBV5-1 and J is TRBJ2-7; 9 bases agree with TRBD1. Germline V gives CDR1 SGHRS, CDR2 YFSETQ. Trimming took 0 bases from V and 5 from J; bases not matched to a gene: 6. CDR3 length equals 15 residues. The DNA for the CDR3 is TGCGCCAGCAGCTTGGCCAACACAGGGGGCAACGAGCAGTACTTC. It codes for CASSLANTGGNEQYF.

The rearrangement joins TRBV6-5 to TRBJ2-2, with D perhaps matching TRBD1 (7 bases). The CDR3 runs 13 residues. Germline CDR1 and CDR2: MNHEY and SVGAGI. Trimming removed 5 bases at V and 6 bases at J, with 10 bases between. The CDR3 spells CASSDRDSGELFF. For the CDR3, the DNA is TGTGCCAGCAGTGACAGGGACTCCGGGGAGCTGTTTTTT.

The chain uses TRBV5-1 and TRBJ2-1; 10 bases are shared with TRBD2. The CDR3 covers 16 residues. From germline, CDR1 is SGHRS and CDR2 YFSETQ. V shed 4 bases and J 3 bases; nucleotides not matched to a gene: 7. The CDR3 nucleotides are TGCGCCAGCAGCATGGGTCGACTAGCGGGCTACAATGAGCAGTTCTTC. Translated, it gives CASSMGRLAGYNEQFF.

The chain is built from TRBV19 and TRBJ2-1; 11 bases are shared with TRBD1. This CDR3 spans 15 amino acids. The germline gives CDR1 LNHDA, CDR2 SQIVND (reference sequence). Germline trimming cut 6 bases from V and 4 bases from J; bases unmatched to any gene: 5. This CDR3 reads CASSGGTGGYNEQFF. The CDR3 DNA reads as TGTGCCAGTAGCGGCGGGACAGGGGGTTACAATGAGCAGTTCTTC. Drawing the rest from reference TRBV19 and TRBJ2-1, the complete variable domain is DGGITQSPKYLFRKEGQNVTLSCEQNLNHDAMYWYRQDPGQGLRLIYYSQIVNDFQKGDIAEGYSVSREKKESFPLTVTSAQKNPTAFYLCASSGGTGGYNEQFFGPGTRLTVL.

The chain couples TRBV6-1 to TRBJ1-4, with 9 bases aligning to TRBD1. Trimming took 4 bases from V and 5 from J; bases not matched to a gene: 2. Germline CDR1 reads MNHNS; CDR2 reads SASEGT. CDR3 size: 14 residues. The CDR3: CASSAGQGNEKLFF. The CDR3 region has the DNA TGTGCCAGCAGTGCGGGACAGGGCAATGAAAAACTGTTTTTT.

This sequence joins TRBV6-6 and TRBJ1-6; D is uncertain. Trimming removed 8 bases at V and 0 bases at J, with 8 bases between. Looked up from germline, CDR1 is MNHNY and CDR2 is SVGAGI (reference sequence). The CDR3 spans 14 residues. As DNA, the CDR3 is TGTGCCAGCTCGGTTAGCTCCTATAATTCACCCCTCCACTTT. Protein: CASSVSSYNSPLHF.

The chain joins TRBV19 to TRBJ1-1; D remains ambiguous. This CDR3 is built from 15 residues. Germline CDR1 LNHDA, CDR2 SQIVND (reference sequence). V gave up 6 bases and J gave up 1 base, with 15 bases separating them. The CDR3 nucleotides are TGTGCCAGTAGCACCGGCTGGATTGCGAACACTGAAGCTTTCTTT. This translates into CASSTGWIANTEAFF.

The chain joins TRBV6-1 to TRBJ1-4, with D maybe TRBD1 (5 bases). V lost 7 bases and J 8 bases, leaving 20 bases between the germline ends. Germline V gene data show CDR1 as MNHNS and CDR2 as SASEGT. The CDR3 totals 15 residues. As DNA, the CDR3 is TGTGCCAGCACCCACACGGGAGGGGTAATCGAAAAACTGTTTTTT. Translated, it gives CASTHTGGVIEKLFF.

The chain is built from TRBV5-5 and TRBJ2-3, with TRBD2 matching over 7 bases. CDR3 length equals 16 residues. V shed 1 base, J shed 0 bases, and the junction held 5 bases outside the gene matches. Germline values: CDR1 SGHKS, CDR2 YYEKEE (reference sequence). CDR3: CASSLFLAASTDTQYF. The CDR3 DNA reads as TGTGCCAGCAGCTTGTTTCTAGCGGCTAGCACAGATACGCAGTATTTT.

This clone was detected only a few times. The genes are TRBV5-6 and TRBJ2-5; TRBD2 agrees at 15 bases. This CDR3 spans 17 amino acids. Germline V gene sequence: CDR1 SGHDT, CDR2 YYEEEE. With 2 bases clipped from V and 5 bases from J, the junction kept 7 bases outside the gene matches. CDR3 bases: TGTGCCAGCAGCTTTGGGACTAGCGGGGGGAAATCGGAGACCCAGTACTTC. As protein: CASSFGTSGGKSETQYF. Supplemented by reference TRBV5-6 and TRBJ2-5, the full variable domain reads DAGVTQSPTHLIKTRGQQVTLRCSPKSGHDTVSWYQQALGQGPQFIFQYYEEEERQRGNFPDRFSGHQFPNYSSELNVNALLLGDSALYLCASSFGTSGGKSETQYFGPGTRLLVL.

The CDR3 reads CASSSGDSHNEKLFF. The DNA for the CDR3 is TGTGCCAGCAGTTCGGGGGACAGCCATAATGAAAAACTGTTTTTT. V is TRBV27 and J is TRBJ1-4; 7 bases line up with TRBD1. Germline loops: CDR1 MNHEY, CDR2 SMNVEV (reference sequence). J was trimmed by 4 bases and V by 4 bases; bases with no gene match: 6. This CDR3 is 15 amino acids long.

This chain links TRBV6-5 with TRBJ2-7; a weak D match, TRBD1 (5 bases). The CDR3 totals 13 residues. Germline V gives CDR1 MNHEY, CDR2 SVGAGI. Deletions cut 5 bases from V and 0 bases from J, with 8 bases between. CDR3: CASSPGISYEQYF. CDR3 in DNA: TGTGCCAGCAGTCCAGGGATCTCCTACGAGCAGTACTTC.

The CDR3 nucleotides are TGTGCCAGCAGCAGGACTAGCGGCGAGACCCAGTACTTC. Protein sequence: CASSRTSGETQYF. The rearrangement links TRBV7-9 to TRBJ2-5; TRBD2 matches 10 bases. The germline V gene encodes CDR1 SEHNR and CDR2 FQNEAQ (reference sequence). The CDR3 has 13 amino acids. V lost 5 bases to trimming and J lost 5 bases; unmatched junction nucleotides: 2.

This rearrangement joins TRBV4-1 to TRBJ1-5, with a weak D call TRBD1 (5 bases). Germline lookup yields CDR1 MGHRA and CDR2 YSYEKL. The CDR3 spans 15 residues. V was shortened by 4 bases and J by 6 bases, with 16 bases between the two germline ends. CDR3 region: CASSPSPMGRQPQHF. CDR3 bases: TGCGCCAGCAGCCCCAGCCCCATGGGGCGTCAGCCCCAGCATTTT.